The rows below give T cell receptor beta chains drawn from one sample of a study of cytomegalovirus exposure and HLA in healthy donors. Profiled with immunoSEQ multiplex PCR; TCRdb holds only in-frame clones, not every one. The sample carries about 59,000 clones, about 69% recorded once. The source material was PBMCs. All receptors come from a man aged 30-40 years in good health and CMV-seropositive. Both conserved end residues are part of each CDR3. Fields, in order: clone size, J gene, V gene, D gene, CDR3 DNA, CDR3 protein. A D gene is named only where the DNA matches it firmly. Size is omitted from some rows. Given values are once, few, many or a class for expanded clones.

few,TRBJ1-3,TRBV10-1,TRBD1,TGCGCCAGCCCAAAAGCCCGACAGGGTTTGGATGGAAACACCATATATTTT,CASPKARQGLDGNTIYF
NA,TRBJ2-5,TRBV6-5,TRBD2,TGTGCCAGCAGTTACTCCCCAGCGGGGGCGGGGGAGACCCAGTACTTC,CASSYSPAGAGETQYF
NA,TRBJ2-5,TRBV11-2,TRBD2,TGTGCCAGCAGCCCGACGGGGGGACGAGAGACCCAGTACTTC,CASSPTGGRETQYF
NA,TRBJ1-5,TRBV28,NA,TGTGCCAGCATACTAGGGAACCTGGGGAATCAGCCCCAGCATTTT,CASILGNLGNQPQHF
NA,TRBJ1-1,TRBV19,TRBD1,TGTGCCAGTAGTGCCGGACAGGGGCACACTGAAGCTTTCTTT,CASSAGQGHTEAFF
NA,TRBJ2-2,TRBV30,TRBD1,TGTGCCTGGACCCCCCTCGGACAGGGGGCCGGGGAGCTGTTTTTT,CAWTPLGQGAGELFF
NA,TRBJ2-7,TRBV10-3,TRBD2,TGTGCCATCAGTGATCCTAGCGGCTACGAGCAGTACTTC,CAISDPSGYEQYF
NA,TRBJ1-1,TRBV5-4,NA,TGTGCCAGCAGCTATAAGAATTCGGGAACCAACACTGAAGCTTTCTTT,CASSYKNSGTNTEAFF
few,TRBJ2-4,TRBV7-2,TRBD1,TGTGCCAGCAGCTCGACAGGGGGGAGTATCAAAAACATTCAGTACTTC,CASSSTGGSIKNIQYF
NA,TRBJ2-5,TRBV30,TRBD2,TGTGCCTGGGCCGGGGGAGGGGAGACCCAGTACTTC,CAWAGGGETQYF
once,TRBJ1-2,TRBV11-2,NA,TGTGCCAGCAGCCCCCTGTCGGGGAGAAAGGGCTATGGCTACACCTTC,CASSPLSGRKGYGYTF
NA,TRBJ1-6,TRBV6-5,NA,TGTGCCAGCAGTTCCCCCCAGGGATCACCCCTCCACTTT,CASSSPQGSPLHF
NA,TRBJ2-7,TRBV6-5,TRBD1,TGTGCCAGCAGGTCGGGGACAGCCGTTTACGAGCAGTACTTC,CASRSGTAVYEQYF
NA,TRBJ2-1,TRBV4-3,NA,TGCGCCAGCAGCCAAGATCAAACCTACAATGAGCAGTTCTTC,CASSQDQTYNEQFF
few,TRBJ2-2,TRBV6-1,TRBD1,TGTGCCAGTCACCGGGACAGCACGAACACCGGGGAGCTGTTTTTT,CASHRDSTNTGELFF
NA,TRBJ2-7,TRBV7-9,NA,TGTGCCAGCAGCTCCATGGACGGGGGATTGACCTACGAGCAGTACTTC,CASSSMDGGLTYEQYF
NA,TRBJ1-2,TRBV5-6,TRBD1,TGTGCCAGCAGCTTTGGACCGGGACAGGGAAACTATGGCTACACCTTC,CASSFGPGQGNYGYTF